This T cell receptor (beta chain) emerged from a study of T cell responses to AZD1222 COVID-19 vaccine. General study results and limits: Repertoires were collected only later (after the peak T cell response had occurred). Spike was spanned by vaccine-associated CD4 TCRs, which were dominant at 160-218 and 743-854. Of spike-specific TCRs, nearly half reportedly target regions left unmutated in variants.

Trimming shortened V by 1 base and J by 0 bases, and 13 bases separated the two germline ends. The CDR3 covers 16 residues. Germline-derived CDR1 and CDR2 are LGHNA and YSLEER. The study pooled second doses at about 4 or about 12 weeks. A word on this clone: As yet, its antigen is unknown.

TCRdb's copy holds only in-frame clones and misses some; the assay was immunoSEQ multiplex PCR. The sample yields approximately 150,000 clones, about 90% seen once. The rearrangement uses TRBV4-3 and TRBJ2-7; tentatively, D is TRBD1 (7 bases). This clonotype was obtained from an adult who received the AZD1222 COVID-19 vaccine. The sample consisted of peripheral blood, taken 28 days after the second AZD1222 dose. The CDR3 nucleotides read TGCGCCAGCAGCCAAGGGCCGGGGGACAGCTCCTACGAGCAGTACTTC. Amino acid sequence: CASSQGPGDSSYEQYF.